The 13 T cell receptor beta chains presented below share a single source sample, sequenced in a study of metastatic and nonmetastatic thyroid tumors. From the PCR reads, TCRdb re-called clones with MiXCR. Of approximately 17,000 clones listed, less than 30% are singletons. Prior to thyroid surgery, none of the patients had received any treatment. Input material: adjacent normal tissue. The receptors originated from a female donor with papillary thyroid cancer or a benign thyroid nodule (not recorded which). Some clones in this sample may be carry-over from other donors' samples.

CDR3 bases: TGTGCCGCCGCGACTAGCGCGAGCTCCTACGAGCAGTACTTC. Translation: CAAATSASSYEQYF. The chain is built from TRBV18 and TRBJ2-7; 8 bases align to TRBD2. V was pared by 11 bases and J by 0 bases, with 9 bases of the junction left unmatched. This CDR3 region has 14 residues. Germline V lookup: CDR1 KGHSH, CDR2 LQKENI.

V is TRBV6-1 and J is TRBJ2-3; no clear D gene. This CDR3 contains 13 residues. Germline assignment: CDR1 MNHNS and CDR2 SASEGT. With 8 bases removed from V and 1 base from J, the gap between germline ends came to 10 bases. CDR3 sequence (DNA): TGTGCCAGCTCGGGTCGGCGCACAGATACGCAGTATTTT. Its protein product is CASSGRRTDTQYF.

The count of this clone is one. J is TRBJ2-2 and V is TRBV2; TRBD2 aligns across 14 bases. CDR1 and CDR2 (germline): SNHLY, FYNNEI. J lost 7 bases, V lost 5 bases, and 9 bases had no gene match. The CDR3 spans 17 residues. The CDR3 DNA sequence: TGTGCCAGCAGTCGAGGGACTAGCGGGAGCCGAGGCGGGGAGCTGTTTTTT. This encodes CASSRGTSGSRGGELFF.

This clone was counted a few times. The V gene is TRBV2, the J gene TRBJ2-2, with 7 bases identical to TRBD2. With 7 bases clipped from V and 0 bases from J, the junction kept 2 bases outside the gene matches. Germline values: CDR1 SNHLY, CDR2 FYNNEI. The CDR3 is 14 amino acids. In DNA form, the CDR3 reads TGTGCCAGCAACGGGAGGACGAACACCGGGGAGCTGTTTTTT. This gives the protein CASNGRTNTGELFF.

This clone was found a few times. The rearrangement links TRBV5-1 to TRBJ2-7; D possibly uses TRBD1 or TRBD2 (5 bases each). Germline lookup yields CDR1 SGHRS and CDR2 YFSETQ. Trimming took 2 bases from V and 0 from J, leaving 12 bases between them. The CDR3 spans 15 residues. CDR3 coding DNA: TGCGCCAGCAGCTTCGGGACGCTCAGCTCCTACGAGCAGTACTTC. Translated: CASSFGTLSSYEQYF.

This chain links TRBV10-3 with TRBJ2-7; a possible D gene is TRBD1 (5 bases). V gave up 5 bases and J gave up 0 bases, with 11 bases separating them. Germline CDR1 and CDR2: ENHRY and SYGVKD. The CDR3 consists of 14 residues. In DNA form, the CDR3 reads TGTGCCATCAGTCCAGGGCAGAGCTCCTACGAGCAGTACTTC. Translating it yields CAISPGQSSYEQYF.

CDR3 loop: CASSLGAGVISYEQYF. CDR3 in DNA: TGTGCCAGCAGCTTAGGGGCAGGCGTCATCTCCTACGAGCAGTACTTC. The V gene is TRBV11-2, the J gene TRBJ2-7; D is uncertain. Trimming cost V 1 base and J 0 bases, with 13 bases left between them. The CDR3 covers 16 residues. The germline gives CDR1 SGHAT, CDR2 FQNNGV.

This clone is medium-sized (0.01 to 0.1%) within its sample. The rearrangement joins TRBV20-1 to TRBJ1-4; D may be TRBD1 (6 bases). This CDR3 has 13 residues. The germline gives CDR1 DFQATT, CDR2 SNEGSKA (reference sequence). V was cut by 4 bases and J by 8 bases, with 14 bases left in between. The CDR3 region is CSAIQGYGEKLFF. CDR3 DNA sequence: TGCAGTGCTATACAGGGTTATGGGGAAAAACTGTTTTTT.

The V gene is TRBV6-2 or TRBV6-3, the J gene TRBJ1-4; possible D gene TRBD1, 5 bases. Germline V lookup: CDR1 MNHEY, CDR2 SVGEGT. Trimming took off 8 bases at V and 7 bases at J, with 17 bases between the two ends. The CDR3 is 14 amino acids. DNA for the CDR3: TGTGCCAGCGGGGGGGGGGTCACAAGTGAAAAACTGTTTTTT. Its translation is CASGGGVTSEKLFF.

The chain carries TRBV19 and TRBJ1-5, with 7 bases that match TRBD1. The CDR3 has 15 amino acids. Germline CDR1 is LNHDA and CDR2 is SQIVND (reference sequence). V trimming: 1 base; J trimming: 3 bases; junction bases outside the gene matches: 3. CDR3 loop: CASSIAGQINQPQHF. Here the CDR3 DNA reads TGTGCCAGTAGTATAGCGGGACAGATCAATCAGCCCCAGCATTTT.

The chain recombines TRBV7-3 with TRBJ1-6; D uncertain. Germline CDR1 reads SGHTA; CDR2 reads FQGTGA. The CDR3 loop spans 13 amino acids. V gave up 2 bases and J gave up 5 bases, with 4 bases separating them. The CDR3: CASSLDNNSPLHF. CDR3 DNA sequence: TGTGCCAGCAGCTTAGATAATAATTCACCCCTCCACTTT.

Written as DNA, the CDR3 is TGTGCCAGCAGTTCCCAGGTGGGGACTCAGCCCCAGCATTTT. As protein: CASSSQVGTQPQHF. The chain has TRBV28 and TRBJ1-5; D might be TRBD1 (5 bases). Germline CDR1 reads MDHEN; CDR2 reads SYDVKM. Trimming pared 4 bases from V and 6 bases from J, leaving 13 bases between. This CDR3 has 14 amino acids.

This clone was observed a handful of times. The rearrangement uses TRBV28 and TRBJ2-7; 9 bases line up with TRBD2. This CDR3 is 15 amino acids long. Germline CDR1 MDHEN, CDR2 SYDVKM. With V trimmed by 7 bases and J by 1 base, 8 bases remained unmatched. The DNA for the CDR3 is TGTGCCAGCATCCTTACTAGCGGGTTATCCTACGAGCAGTACTTC. It codes for CASILTSGLSYEQYF.